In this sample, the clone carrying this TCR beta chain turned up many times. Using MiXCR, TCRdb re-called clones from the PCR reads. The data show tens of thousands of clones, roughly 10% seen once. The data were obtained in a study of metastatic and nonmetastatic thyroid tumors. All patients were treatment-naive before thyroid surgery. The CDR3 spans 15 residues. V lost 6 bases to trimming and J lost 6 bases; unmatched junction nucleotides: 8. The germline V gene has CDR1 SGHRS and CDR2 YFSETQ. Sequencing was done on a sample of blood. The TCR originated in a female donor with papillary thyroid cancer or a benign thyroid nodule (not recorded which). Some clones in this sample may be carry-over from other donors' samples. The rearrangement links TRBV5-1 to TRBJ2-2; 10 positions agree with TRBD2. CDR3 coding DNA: TGCGCCAGCACCCCCCGACTAGCGGGTGCCGGGGAGCTGTTTTTT. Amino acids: CASTPRLAGAGELFF.